This TCR beta chain appears in the sequencing data of a study of shared clonotypes between healthy human individuals. Whole-study findings and limits: Sharing across four donors was highest in naive CD4 (around 5%) and lowest in memory CD8 (around 0.4%). Larger estimated richness was generally recorded for naive subsets relative to memory subsets. Large depth notwithstanding, sorted-subset sequencing proved incomplete by rarefaction.

Original processing methods: Filtering differed for immunoSEQ, which gave only junction sequences without quality scores. Here immunoSEQ multiplex PCR was the method, and the copy in TCRdb shows in-frame clones only, minus some. V and J calls and clone size are copied from that table; D and trimming were computed from the DNA. The sample has hundreds of thousands of clones, approximately 74% seen once. V lost 6 bases and J 4 bases, leaving 15 bases between the germline ends. The CDR3 spans 14 residues. Germline V gives CDR1 SGHVS, CDR2 FQNEAQ. With regard to this clone: Its antigen is as yet unknown.

The TCR originated in a young woman in good health. Sequenced: memory CD4+ T cells sorted from blood. Subset of the sample: CD45RA-negative fraction. The chain uses TRBV7-8 and TRBJ2-5; D unclear. In nucleotides, the CDR3 is TGTGCCAGCAGGCTTAGTTCGATGACAGAGACCCAGTACTTC. Protein sequence: CASRLSSMTETQYF.